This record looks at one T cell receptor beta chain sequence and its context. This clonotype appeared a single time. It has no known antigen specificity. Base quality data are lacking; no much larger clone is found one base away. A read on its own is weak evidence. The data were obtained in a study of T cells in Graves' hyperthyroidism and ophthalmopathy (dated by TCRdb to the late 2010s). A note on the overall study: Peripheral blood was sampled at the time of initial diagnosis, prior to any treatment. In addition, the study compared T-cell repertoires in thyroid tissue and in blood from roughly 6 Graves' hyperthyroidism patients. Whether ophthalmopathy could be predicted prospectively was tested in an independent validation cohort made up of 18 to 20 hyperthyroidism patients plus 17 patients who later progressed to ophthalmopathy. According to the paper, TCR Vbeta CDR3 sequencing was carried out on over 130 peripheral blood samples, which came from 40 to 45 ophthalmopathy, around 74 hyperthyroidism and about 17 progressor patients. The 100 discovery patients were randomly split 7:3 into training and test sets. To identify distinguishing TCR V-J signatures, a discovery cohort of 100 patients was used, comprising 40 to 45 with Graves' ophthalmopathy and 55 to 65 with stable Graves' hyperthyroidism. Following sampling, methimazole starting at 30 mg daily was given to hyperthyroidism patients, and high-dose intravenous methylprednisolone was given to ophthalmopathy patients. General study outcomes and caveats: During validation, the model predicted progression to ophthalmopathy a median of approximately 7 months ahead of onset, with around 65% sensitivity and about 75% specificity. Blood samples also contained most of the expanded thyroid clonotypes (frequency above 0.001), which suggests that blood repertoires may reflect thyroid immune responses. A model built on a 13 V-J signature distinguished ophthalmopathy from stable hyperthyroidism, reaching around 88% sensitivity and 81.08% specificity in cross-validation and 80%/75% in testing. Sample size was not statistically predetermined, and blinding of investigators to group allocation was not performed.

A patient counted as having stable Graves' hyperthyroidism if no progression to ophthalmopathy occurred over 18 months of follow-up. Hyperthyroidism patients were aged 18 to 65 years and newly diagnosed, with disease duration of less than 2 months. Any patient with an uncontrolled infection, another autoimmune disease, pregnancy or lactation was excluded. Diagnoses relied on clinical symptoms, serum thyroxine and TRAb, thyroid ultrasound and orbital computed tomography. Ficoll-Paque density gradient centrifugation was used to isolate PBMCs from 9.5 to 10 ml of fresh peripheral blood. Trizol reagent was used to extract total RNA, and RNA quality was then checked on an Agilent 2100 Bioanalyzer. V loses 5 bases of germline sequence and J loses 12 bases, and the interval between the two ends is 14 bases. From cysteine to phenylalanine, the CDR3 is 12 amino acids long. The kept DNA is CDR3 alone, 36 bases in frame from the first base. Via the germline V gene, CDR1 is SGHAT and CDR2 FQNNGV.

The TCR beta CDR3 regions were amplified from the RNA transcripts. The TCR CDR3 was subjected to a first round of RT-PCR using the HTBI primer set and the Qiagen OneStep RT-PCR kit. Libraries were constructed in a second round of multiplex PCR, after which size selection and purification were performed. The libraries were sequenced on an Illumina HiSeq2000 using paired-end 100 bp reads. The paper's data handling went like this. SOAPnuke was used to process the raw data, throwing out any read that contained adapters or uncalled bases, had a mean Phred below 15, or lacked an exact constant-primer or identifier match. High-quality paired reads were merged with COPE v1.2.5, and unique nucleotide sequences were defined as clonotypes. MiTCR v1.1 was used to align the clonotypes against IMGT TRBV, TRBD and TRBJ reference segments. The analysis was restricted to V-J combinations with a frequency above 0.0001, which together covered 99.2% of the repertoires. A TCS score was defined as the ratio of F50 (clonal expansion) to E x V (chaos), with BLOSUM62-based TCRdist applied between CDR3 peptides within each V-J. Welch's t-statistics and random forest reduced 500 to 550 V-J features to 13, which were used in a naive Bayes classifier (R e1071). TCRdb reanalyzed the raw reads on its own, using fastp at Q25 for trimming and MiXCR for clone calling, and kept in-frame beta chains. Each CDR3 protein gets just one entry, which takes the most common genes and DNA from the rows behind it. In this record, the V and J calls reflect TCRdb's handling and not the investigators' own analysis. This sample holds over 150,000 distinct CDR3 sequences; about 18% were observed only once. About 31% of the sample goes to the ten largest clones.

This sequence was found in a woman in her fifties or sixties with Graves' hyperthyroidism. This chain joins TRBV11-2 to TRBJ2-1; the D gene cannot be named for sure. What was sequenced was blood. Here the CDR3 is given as CASSPVGIGQFF. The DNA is TGTGCCAGCAGCCCCGTGGGAATCGGGCAGTTCTTC.